This TCR beta chain was identified during a study of CD8+ T cells in alopecia areata. Extracted from the samples, RNA was reverse transcribed into cDNA to serve as the sequencing template. Sequencing was performed with immunoSEQ multiplex PCR; in TCRdb, only in-frame clones are kept and a portion is missing. This repertoire shows about 150,000 clones, more than 40% found once; its top ten account for 6% to 7%. The CDR3 is 14 amino acids. V trimming: 6 bases; J trimming: 7 bases; junction bases outside the gene matches: 6. Germline V gene sequence: CDR1 SGHTA, CDR2 FQGTGA. The receptor's source is a human donor with alopecia areata. Sample: CD4+ T cells sorted from blood. The chain has TRBV7-3 and TRBJ2-1, with TRBD2 matching over 10 bases. CDR3 sequence reads: CASRSSGSTNEQFF. DNA of the CDR3: TGTGCCAGCAGGTCTAGCGGGAGTACAAATGAGCAGTTCTTC.